This paragraph reports one TCR beta chain. The repertoire was sequenced with immunoSEQ multiplex PCR; TCRdb's copy has only in-frame clones and lacks some. The sample lists approximately 180,000 clones; over 65% were seen once. The data were obtained in a study of blood T cell repertoires in COVID-19. Germline-derived CDR1 and CDR2 are MNHEY and SVGAGI. The CDR3 extends over 14 amino acids. V lost 0 bases to trimming and J lost 15 bases; unmatched junction nucleotides: 11. The chain employs TRBV6-5 and TRBJ2-4; 7 nucleotides line up with TRBD2. The source of this sequence is a person aged 70 to 79 with COVID-19, enrolled during active disease. Sequenced sample: peripheral blood. In DNA form, the CDR3 reads TGTGCCAGCAGTTACTCCCCGGGCGGGAGTTCTTCGTACTTC. Translation: CASSYSPGGSSSYF.